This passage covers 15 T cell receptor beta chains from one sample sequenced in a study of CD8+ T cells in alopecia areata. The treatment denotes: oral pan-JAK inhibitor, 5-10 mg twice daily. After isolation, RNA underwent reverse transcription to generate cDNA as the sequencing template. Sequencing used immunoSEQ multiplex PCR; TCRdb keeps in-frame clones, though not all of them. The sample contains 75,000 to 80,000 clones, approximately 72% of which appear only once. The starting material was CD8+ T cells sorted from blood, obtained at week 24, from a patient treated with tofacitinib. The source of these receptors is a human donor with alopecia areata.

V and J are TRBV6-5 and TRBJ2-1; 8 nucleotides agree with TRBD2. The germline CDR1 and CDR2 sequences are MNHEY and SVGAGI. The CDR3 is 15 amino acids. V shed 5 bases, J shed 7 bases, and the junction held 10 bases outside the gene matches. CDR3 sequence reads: CASSPLAGGINEQFF. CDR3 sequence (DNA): TGTGCCAGCAGTCCCCTTGCGGGGGGTATTAATGAGCAGTTCTTC.

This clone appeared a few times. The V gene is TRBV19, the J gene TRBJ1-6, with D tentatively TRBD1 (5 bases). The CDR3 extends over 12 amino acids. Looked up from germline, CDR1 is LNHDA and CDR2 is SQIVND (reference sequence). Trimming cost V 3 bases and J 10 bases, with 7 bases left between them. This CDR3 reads CASSIGGSPLHF. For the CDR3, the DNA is TGTGCCAGTAGTATCGGGGGATCACCCCTCCACTTT.

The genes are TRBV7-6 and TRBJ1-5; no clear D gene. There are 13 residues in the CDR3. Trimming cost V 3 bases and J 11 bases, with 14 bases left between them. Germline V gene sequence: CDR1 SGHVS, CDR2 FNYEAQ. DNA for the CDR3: TGTGCCAGCAGCTTCGACGTTCTGTCGTCCCAGCATTTT. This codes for CASSFDVLSSQHF.

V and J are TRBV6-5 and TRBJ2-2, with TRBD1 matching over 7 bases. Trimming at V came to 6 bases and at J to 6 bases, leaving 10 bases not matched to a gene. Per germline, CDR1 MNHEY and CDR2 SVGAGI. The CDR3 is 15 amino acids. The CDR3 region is CASRPAGGWAGELFF. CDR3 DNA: TGTGCCAGCAGGCCTGCAGGGGGATGGGCCGGGGAGCTGTTTTTT.

CDR3 DNA: TGCGCCAGCAGCCCGGACCAAGAGACCCAGTACTTC. It encodes CASSPDQETQYF. The V and J genes are TRBV5-1 and TRBJ2-5, with no clear D. Looked up from germline, CDR1 is SGHRS and CDR2 is YFSETQ. Trimming took 4 bases from V and 0 from J, leaving 4 bases between them. This CDR3 is built from 12 residues.

CDR3 protein: CASSVRDIGPYEQYF. As DNA, the CDR3 is TGTGCCAGCAGCGTAAGGGACATTGGACCCTACGAGCAGTACTTC. This chain connects TRBV9 to TRBJ2-7; D is possibly TRBD1 (6 bases). Trimming removed 1 base at V and 2 bases at J, with 13 bases between. Germline V gene sequence: CDR1 SGDLS, CDR2 YYNGEE. This CDR3 contains 15 residues.

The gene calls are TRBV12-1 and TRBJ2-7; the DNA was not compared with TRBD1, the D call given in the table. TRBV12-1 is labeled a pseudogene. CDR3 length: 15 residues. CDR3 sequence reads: CASSFNRGTPYEQYF. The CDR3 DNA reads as TGTGCCAGCAGCTTTAACAGGGGCACCCCCTACGAGCAGTACTTC.

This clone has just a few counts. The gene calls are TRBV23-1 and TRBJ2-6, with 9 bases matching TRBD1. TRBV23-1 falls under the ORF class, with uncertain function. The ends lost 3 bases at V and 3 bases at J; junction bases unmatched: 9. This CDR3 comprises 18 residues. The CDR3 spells CASSQPQGAILGANVLTF. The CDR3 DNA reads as TGCGCCAGCAGTCAGCCACAGGGGGCGATACTTGGGGCCAACGTCCTGACTTTC.

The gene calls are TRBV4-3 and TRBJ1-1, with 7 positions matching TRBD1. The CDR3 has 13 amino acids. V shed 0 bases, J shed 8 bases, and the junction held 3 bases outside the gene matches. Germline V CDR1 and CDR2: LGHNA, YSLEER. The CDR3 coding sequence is TGCGCCAGCAGCCAAGATTGGGGACAGGAAGCTTTCTTT. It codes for CASSQDWGQEAFF.

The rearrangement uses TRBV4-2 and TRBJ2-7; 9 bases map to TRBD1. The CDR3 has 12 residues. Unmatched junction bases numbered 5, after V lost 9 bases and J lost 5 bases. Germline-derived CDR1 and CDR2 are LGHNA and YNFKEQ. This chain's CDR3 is CARGQGSHEQYF. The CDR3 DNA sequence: TGTGCCAGAGGACAGGGGAGCCACGAGCAGTACTTC.

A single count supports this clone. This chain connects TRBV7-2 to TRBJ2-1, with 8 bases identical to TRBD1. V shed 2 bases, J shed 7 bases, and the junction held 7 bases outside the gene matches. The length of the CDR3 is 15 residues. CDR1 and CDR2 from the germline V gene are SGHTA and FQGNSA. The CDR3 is CASSLLTGANNEQFF. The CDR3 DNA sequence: TGTGCCAGCAGCTTACTGACAGGGGCAAATAATGAGCAGTTCTTC.

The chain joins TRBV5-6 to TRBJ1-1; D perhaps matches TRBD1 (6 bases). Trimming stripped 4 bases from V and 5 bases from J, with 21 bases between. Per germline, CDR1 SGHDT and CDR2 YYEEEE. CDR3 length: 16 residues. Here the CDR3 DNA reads TGTGCCAGCAGCAAGAGGACAGTTTTCGGGTTGACTGAAGCTTTCTTT. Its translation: CASSKRTVFGLTEAFF.

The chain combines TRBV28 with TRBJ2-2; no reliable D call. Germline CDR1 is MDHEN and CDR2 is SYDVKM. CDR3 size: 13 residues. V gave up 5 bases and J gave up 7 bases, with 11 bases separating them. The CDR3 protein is CASSPRQLGELFF. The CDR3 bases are TGTGCCAGCAGTCCAAGGCAACTCGGGGAGCTGTTTTTT.

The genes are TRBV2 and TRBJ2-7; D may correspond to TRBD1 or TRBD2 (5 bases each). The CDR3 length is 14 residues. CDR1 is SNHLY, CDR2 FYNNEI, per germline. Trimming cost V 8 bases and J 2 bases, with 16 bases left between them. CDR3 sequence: CASVPGTGTYEQYF. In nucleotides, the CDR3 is TGTGCCAGCGTTCCCGGGACGGGAACCTACGAGCAGTACTTC.

This chain's CDR3 is CASSARQGLETEAFF. The CDR3 DNA reads as TGTGCCAGCAGTGCCCGACAGGGGCTGGAGACTGAAGCTTTCTTT. The chain couples TRBV6-5 to TRBJ1-1, with 8 bases fitting TRBD1. Germline trimming cut 5 bases from V and 5 bases from J; bases unmatched to any gene: 10. Germline-derived CDR1 and CDR2 are MNHEY and SVGAGI. The CDR3 has 15 residues.